Reported below is one T cell receptor beta chain. This sample is drawn from a study of blood T cell repertoires in COVID-19. Whole-study context: From the United States, Italy and Spain came samples of acute and convalescent COVID-19. T cells, B-cell-depleted T cells, or PBMCs supplied cDNA or gDNA.

CDR1 and CDR2 (germline): WSHSY, SAAADI. CDR3 size: 12 residues. J lost 4 bases, V lost 6 bases, and 2 bases had no gene match. Seattle researchers signed up patients amid active infection and tracked them longitudinally. Authors' analysis steps: Estimated nucleated cell counts came from reference gene primer amplification. Method: immunoSEQ multiplex PCR; TCRdb's copy keeps in-frame clones and lacks some. V, J and clone size were drawn from that table, and D and trimming were deduced from the DNA. The table has fewer than 350,000 clones, around 85% seen once. V gene TRBV10-2 combines with J gene TRBJ1-1, with 7 bases that match TRBD1. The sample was peripheral blood. This clonotype was obtained from a woman aged 25 to 39 with COVID-19, enrolled during active disease. The DNA for the CDR3 is TGCGCCAGCAGGACAGGGATCACTGAAGCTTTCTTT. Protein sequence: CASRTGITEAFF.